This T cell receptor beta chain was recorded in a study of blood T cell repertoires in COVID-19. About the study: COVID-19 samples from acute and convalescent phases originated in the United States, Italy and Spain. PBMCs, B-cell-depleted T cells, or T cells provided the cDNA or gDNA that made up the material.

This table comes from immunoSEQ multiplex PCR, and its TCRdb copy is limited to in-frame clones, with some not included. The top ten hold around 1.5% of the sample, which has around 65,000 clones, approximately 90% seen once. Trimming shortened V by 5 bases and J by 10 bases, and 15 bases separated the two germline ends. The CDR3 runs 12 residues. CDR1 is MNHEY and CDR2 is SVGEGT in the germline V gene. This clonotype originated in a human donor in a cohort sampled during active COVID-19. The chain couples TRBV6-2 or TRBV6-3 to TRBJ2-7; D uncertain. The sample comprised peripheral blood. The CDR3 sequence: CASSPEVVRQYF. DNA for the CDR3: TGTGCCAGCAGTCCCGAGGTAGTTCGCCAGTACTTC.